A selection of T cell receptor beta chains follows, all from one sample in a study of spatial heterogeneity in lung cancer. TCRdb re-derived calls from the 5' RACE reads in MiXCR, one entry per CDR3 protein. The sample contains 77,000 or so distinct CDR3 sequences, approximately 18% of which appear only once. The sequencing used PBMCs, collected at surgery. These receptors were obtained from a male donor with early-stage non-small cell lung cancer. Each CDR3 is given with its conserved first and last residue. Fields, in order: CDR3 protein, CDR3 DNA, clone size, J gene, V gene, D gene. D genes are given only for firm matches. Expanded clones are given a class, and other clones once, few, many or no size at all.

CDR3aa: CASSQYRDEQYF; CDR3nt: TGTGCCAGCAGCCAGTACAGAGACGAGCAGTACTTC; abundance: few; j_gene: TRBJ2-7; v_gene: TRBV5-4; d_gene: -
CDR3aa: CASTSRPPQGPEAFF; CDR3nt: TGTGCCAGCACTAGCCGGCCCCCACAGGGTCCTGAAGCTTTCTTT; abundance: many; j_gene: TRBJ1-1; v_gene: TRBV6-2/TRBV6-3; d_gene: -
CDR3aa: CAIGVAKNIQYF; CDR3nt: TGTGCCATCGGAGTAGCCAAAAACATTCAGTACTTC; abundance: -; j_gene: TRBJ2-4; v_gene: TRBV6-2/TRBV6-3; d_gene: -
CDR3aa: CAWSVVRGNTGELFF; CDR3nt: TGTGCCTGGAGTGTGGTGAGGGGGAACACCGGGGAGCTGTTTTTT; abundance: few; j_gene: TRBJ2-2; v_gene: TRBV30; d_gene: -
CDR3aa: CATSGPRARNQPQHF; CDR3nt: TGTGCCACCAGTGGCCCAAGGGCCCGCAATCAGCCCCAGCATTTT; abundance: -; j_gene: TRBJ1-5; v_gene: TRBV24-1; d_gene: -
CDR3aa: CSAPSLADTEAFF; CDR3nt: TGCAGCGCCCCTTCCCTTGCGGACACTGAAGCTTTCTTT; abundance: few; j_gene: TRBJ1-1; v_gene: TRBV29-1; d_gene: -
CDR3aa: CASSLDAEESPLHF; CDR3nt: TGTGCCAGCAGTTTAGACGCGGAGGAATCACCCCTCCACTTT; abundance: -; j_gene: TRBJ1-6; v_gene: TRBV12-3/TRBV12-4; d_gene: -
CDR3aa: CASSSRVEVGTQYF; CDR3nt: TGTGCCAGCAGCTCCCGGGTCGAAGTCGGTACGCAGTATTTT; abundance: -; j_gene: TRBJ2-3; v_gene: TRBV7-2; d_gene: -
CDR3aa: CASSVKMNTEAFF; CDR3nt: TGTGCCAGCAGTGTGAAGATGAACACTGAAGCTTTCTTT; abundance: -; j_gene: TRBJ1-1; v_gene: TRBV6-1; d_gene: -
CDR3aa: CASSLGTDPNLYEQYF; CDR3nt: TGTGCCAGCAGTTTGGGGACAGACCCTAACCTCTACGAGCAGTACTTC; abundance: -; j_gene: TRBJ2-7; v_gene: TRBV2; d_gene: TRBD1
CDR3aa: CSARDSGPRPVGGYTF; CDR3nt: TGCAGTGCTAGGGATTCAGGTCCCCGTCCGGTGGGGGGCTACACCTTC; abundance: -; j_gene: TRBJ1-2; v_gene: TRBV20-1; d_gene: -
CDR3aa: CASSLTVSGYHYGYTF; CDR3nt: TGTGCCAGCAGCTTAACGGTATCCGGGTACCACTATGGCTACACCTTC; abundance: -; j_gene: TRBJ1-2; v_gene: TRBV7-9; d_gene: -
CDR3aa: CASSQELSNQPQHF; CDR3nt: TGTGCCAGCAGCCAAGAGCTGAGCAATCAGCCCCAGCATTTT; abundance: -; j_gene: TRBJ1-5; v_gene: TRBV4-2; d_gene: -
CDR3aa: CASQNLSPSGANVLTF; CDR3nt: TGTGCCAGCCAAAACTTGTCCCCCTCTGGGGCCAACGTCCTGACTTTC; abundance: many; j_gene: TRBJ2-6; v_gene: TRBV2; d_gene: -
CDR3aa: CASSSTGSPREQYF; CDR3nt: TGTGCCAGCAGTAGCACAGGGTCCCCGAGGGAGCAGTACTTC; abundance: -; j_gene: TRBJ2-7; v_gene: TRBV28; d_gene: -
CDR3aa: CASRGEENIQYF; CDR3nt: TGTGCCAGCAGAGGGGAGGAAAACATTCAGTACTTC; abundance: many; j_gene: TRBJ2-4; v_gene: TRBV28; d_gene: -
CDR3aa: CSARSGLAGWNEQFF; CDR3nt: TGCAGTGCTAGGTCAGGACTAGCCGGTTGGAATGAGCAGTTCTTC; abundance: many; j_gene: TRBJ2-1; v_gene: TRBV20-1; d_gene: TRBD2
CDR3aa: CSVDGGTDTQYF; CDR3nt: TGCAGCGTTGACGGCGGCACAGATACGCAGTATTTT; abundance: -; j_gene: TRBJ2-3; v_gene: TRBV29-1; d_gene: -
CDR3aa: CASSTTGFPFEQYF; CDR3nt: TGTGCCAGCAGCACAACAGGGTTCCCTTTCGAGCAGTACTTC; abundance: few; j_gene: TRBJ2-7; v_gene: TRBV27; d_gene: -
CDR3aa: CASSLGTGFNTGELFF; CDR3nt: TGTGCCAGCAGTTTAGGGACAGGCTTTAACACCGGGGAGCTGTTTTTT; abundance: -; j_gene: TRBJ2-2; v_gene: TRBV12-3/TRBV12-4; d_gene: TRBD1
CDR3aa: CSASRLAGGTDTQYF; CDR3nt: TGCAGTGCTAGCCGACTAGCGGGGGGCACAGATACGCAGTATTTT; abundance: -; j_gene: TRBJ2-3; v_gene: TRBV20-1; d_gene: TRBD2
CDR3aa: CASRGTGEEFNEQFF; CDR3nt: TGTGCCAGCAGAGGGACAGGGGAGGAATTCAATGAGCAGTTCTTC; abundance: few; j_gene: TRBJ2-1; v_gene: TRBV12-3/TRBV12-4; d_gene: TRBD1
CDR3aa: CASSRGPSQETQYF; CDR3nt: TGTGCCAGCAGTCGAGGACCAAGCCAAGAGACCCAGTACTTC; abundance: many; j_gene: TRBJ2-5; v_gene: TRBV6-2/TRBV6-3; d_gene: -
CDR3aa: CSARDPPEQYF; CDR3nt: TGCAGTGCTAGAGATCCCCCCGAGCAGTACTTC; abundance: few; j_gene: TRBJ2-7; v_gene: TRBV20-1; d_gene: -
CDR3aa: CASSRTSGIPYEQYF; CDR3nt: TGTGCCAGCAGCCGGACTAGCGGGATCCCCTACGAGCAGTACTTC; abundance: few; j_gene: TRBJ2-7; v_gene: TRBV5-4; d_gene: TRBD2
CDR3aa: CASSITTVNYEQYF; CDR3nt: TGTGCCAGTAGTATAACAACAGTGAACTACGAGCAGTACTTC; abundance: -; j_gene: TRBJ2-7; v_gene: TRBV19; d_gene: -
CDR3aa: CASSLGGRGTEAFF; CDR3nt: TGTGCCAGCAGCTTAGGGGGACGGGGCACTGAAGCTTTCTTT; abundance: many; j_gene: TRBJ1-1; v_gene: TRBV7-6; d_gene: -
CDR3aa: CASSLGSIPYEQYF; CDR3nt: TGCGCCAGCAGCTTGGGCAGTATACCCTACGAGCAGTACTTC; abundance: -; j_gene: TRBJ2-7; v_gene: TRBV5-1; d_gene: -
CDR3aa: CSGSPVAGGTDTQYF; CDR3nt: TGCAGCGGTTCCCCGGTAGCTGGGGGCACAGATACGCAGTATTTT; abundance: -; j_gene: TRBJ2-3; v_gene: TRBV29-1; d_gene: -
CDR3aa: CSAIKGTSRTGELFF; CDR3nt: TGCAGTGCAATAAAAGGGACTAGCAGGACCGGGGAGCTGTTTTTT; abundance: many; j_gene: TRBJ2-2; v_gene: TRBV20-1; d_gene: TRBD2
CDR3aa: CSASRVLAGVRTSEQYF; CDR3nt: TGCAGTGCTAGTCGGGTGCTAGCGGGAGTCAGAACGTCCGAGCAGTACTTC; abundance: -; j_gene: TRBJ2-7; v_gene: TRBV20-1; d_gene: TRBD2
CDR3aa: CAISDGRETQYF; CDR3nt: TGTGCCATCAGTGACGGTCGTGAGACCCAGTACTTC; abundance: few; j_gene: TRBJ2-5; v_gene: TRBV10-3; d_gene: -
CDR3aa: CASSTRGRETQYF; CDR3nt: TGTGCCAGCTCGACCCGGGGTCGGGAGACCCAGTACTTC; abundance: few; j_gene: TRBJ2-5; v_gene: TRBV11-1; d_gene: -
CDR3aa: CASSWLDRAPQETQYF; CDR3nt: TGTGCCAGCAGCTGGCTGGACAGGGCTCCTCAAGAGACCCAGTACTTC; abundance: -; j_gene: TRBJ2-5; v_gene: TRBV5-6; d_gene: TRBD1
CDR3aa: CASSLQDNSPLHF; CDR3nt: TGTGCCAGCTCACTACAGGATAATTCACCCCTCCACTTT; abundance: few; j_gene: TRBJ1-6; v_gene: TRBV18; d_gene: -
CDR3aa: CASSFDKDDQPQHF; CDR3nt: TGTGCCAGCAGTTTTGACAAGGACGATCAGCCCCAGCATTTT; abundance: many; j_gene: TRBJ1-5; v_gene: TRBV27; d_gene: -
CDR3aa: CASSLGVGVLDTEAFF; CDR3nt: TGTGCCAGCAGCTTAGGGGTGGGAGTCTTGGACACTGAAGCTTTCTTT; abundance: -; j_gene: TRBJ1-1; v_gene: TRBV11-3; d_gene: -
CDR3aa: CTSSPSHMGTQYF; CDR3nt: TGTACCAGCTCACCCTCCCATATGGGGACCCAGTACTTC; abundance: once; j_gene: TRBJ2-5; v_gene: TRBV18; d_gene: -
CDR3aa: CASSVGDSHEAFF; CDR3nt: TGTGCCAGCAGCGTAGGGGACAGTCATGAAGCTTTCTTT; abundance: few; j_gene: TRBJ1-1; v_gene: TRBV9; d_gene: TRBD1
CDR3aa: CASTRQFSTDTQYF; CDR3nt: TGTGCCAGCACCCGTCAGTTTAGCACAGATACGCAGTATTTT; abundance: -; j_gene: TRBJ2-3; v_gene: TRBV27; d_gene: -
CDR3aa: CASSADRISYTEAFF; CDR3nt: TGTGCCAGCAGTGCCGACCGGATCAGCTACACTGAAGCTTTCTTT; abundance: few; j_gene: TRBJ1-1; v_gene: TRBV6-2/TRBV6-3; d_gene: -
CDR3aa: CASSKTRETEAFF; CDR3nt: TGTGCCAGCAGCAAGACACGGGAGACTGAAGCTTTCTTT; abundance: -; j_gene: TRBJ1-1; v_gene: TRBV7-3; d_gene: -
CDR3aa: CSGGNSGNTIYF; CDR3nt: TGCAGTGGAGGCAACTCTGGAAACACCATATATTTT; abundance: -; j_gene: TRBJ1-3; v_gene: TRBV20-1; d_gene: -
CDR3aa: CASSQVARVDYGYTF; CDR3nt: TGTGCCAGCAGCCAAGTAGCGCGGGTGGACTATGGCTACACCTTC; abundance: -; j_gene: TRBJ1-2; v_gene: TRBV14; d_gene: -
CDR3aa: CASSIVRVLSNQPQHF; CDR3nt: TGTGCCAGTAGTATAGTTCGGGTGTTAAGCAATCAGCCCCAGCATTTT; abundance: few; j_gene: TRBJ1-5; v_gene: TRBV19; d_gene: -
CDR3aa: CATAGTGLTGELFF; CDR3nt: TGTGCCACCGCAGGGACAGGGCTCACCGGGGAGCTGTTTTTT; abundance: once; j_gene: TRBJ2-2; v_gene: TRBV10-3; d_gene: TRBD1
CDR3aa: CASSRGTGYQETQYF; CDR3nt: TGTGCCAGCAGCCGGGGGACAGGTTACCAAGAGACCCAGTACTTC; abundance: few; j_gene: TRBJ2-5; v_gene: TRBV7-6; d_gene: TRBD1
CDR3aa: CASRDEDRGLYEQYF; CDR3nt: TGCGCCAGCAGAGACGAGGACAGGGGGCTCTACGAGCAGTACTTC; abundance: -; j_gene: TRBJ2-7; v_gene: TRBV5-1; d_gene: TRBD1
CDR3aa: CASSFSTSYEQYF; CDR3nt: TGTGCCAGCAGTTTTTCTACCTCCTACGAGCAGTACTTC; abundance: many; j_gene: TRBJ2-7; v_gene: TRBV27; d_gene: -